The clone carrying this T cell receptor (beta chain) was detected many times. The antigen is unknown. This sample was taken from a study of human T cells and chemical hapten exposure. Whole-study findings and limits: No shift was seen in TCRs above 1 in 1000 frequency with DPC sensitization.

TCRdb re-derived calls from the RACE reads in MiXCR, one entry per CDR3 protein. This table has 44,000 or so distinct CDR3 sequences, 3.5% to 4% appearing once. The time point here: healthy volunteer bleed at 6 weeks. From whole blood left unfractionated, total RNA was extracted. V was trimmed by 0 bases and J by 7 bases, leaving 11 bases between them. Germline CDR1 and CDR2: SGHRS and YFSETQ. The CDR3 has 13 residues. J is TRBJ2-7 and V is TRBV5-1; weak D call: TRBD2 (5 bases). The sequencing input was whole blood. The sequence was obtained from a human donor in good health. Some clones in this sample may be carry-over from other donors' samples. In DNA, the CDR3 is TGCGCCAGCAGCTTGGCCGGGATGTCGGAGCAGTACTTC. Protein: CASSLAGMSEQYF.